Each of the 8 T cell receptor beta chains below was sequenced from the same sample in a study of blood T cell repertoires in COVID-19. Clones were read by immunoSEQ multiplex PCR, and TCRdb kept only the in-frame ones, dropping some. The table includes roughly 68,000 clones, 75% to 85% detected once. The specimen was peripheral blood. Source of these receptors: a man in his fifties or sixties with acute or convalescent COVID-19.

The J gene is TRBJ1-4, the V gene TRBV7-9; D call uncertain. From germline, CDR1 is SEHNR and CDR2 FQNEAQ (reference sequence). Between the trimmed V and J ends, which lost 4 bases and 0 bases, there was a span of 6 bases. The CDR3 contains 14 residues. The CDR3 sequence: CASSSLATNEKLFF. In DNA, the CDR3 is TGTGCCAGCAGCTCCCTCGCAACTAATGAAAAACTGTTTTTT.

The chain has TRBV5-4 and TRBJ2-7; TRBD2 is a possible D gene (6 bases). Germline CDR1 SGHNT, CDR2 YYREEE (reference sequence). The V and J ends lost 4 bases and 0 bases respectively, with 14 bases between them. The CDR3 extends over 15 amino acids. This chain's CDR3 is CASSPGTLFSYEQYF. CDR3 nucleotide sequence: TGTGCCAGCAGCCCCGGGACTTTATTCTCCTACGAGCAGTACTTC.

The chain has TRBV7-5 and TRBJ1-1; TRBD1 is the table's D call, not checked against the DNA. TRBV7-5 is annotated as a pseudogene. This CDR3 is 16 amino acids long. This CDR3 is CVRSLRDSRWYTEAFF. The DNA for the CDR3 is TGTGTCAGAAGCTTGAGGGACAGTAGGTGGTACACTGAAGCTTTCTTT.

This clone was recorded once. The chain carries TRBV7-3 and TRBJ2-3; possible D gene TRBD2, 5 bases. V lost 5 bases and J lost 1, with 16 bases in between. Germline V lookup: CDR1 SGHTA, CDR2 FQGTGA. This CDR3 has 16 amino acids. The DNA for the CDR3 is TGTGCCAGCAGCCAGGCGGGCCTCCAAGGCACAGATACGCAGTATTTT. It codes for CASSQAGLQGTDTQYF.

V usage is TRBV14 and J usage is TRBJ1-2; weak D call: TRBD1 (6 bases). The CDR3 is 15 amino acids. The ends were cut back, 0 bases at V and 2 bases at J, with 10 bases in the middle. Germline V gene data show CDR1 as SGHDN and CDR2 as FVKESK. CDR3 in DNA: TGTGCCAGCAGCCAAGATGTGGGGACAAACTATGGCTACACCTTC. It translates to CASSQDVGTNYGYTF.

V and J are TRBV2 and TRBJ2-6; TRBD1 is a possible D gene (5 bases). Germline CDR1 and CDR2: SNHLY and FYNNEI. CDR3 length equals 14 residues. V was cut by 9 bases and J by 2 bases, with 11 bases left in between. CDR3 residues: CARQGGPGANVLTF. As DNA, the CDR3 is TGTGCCAGGCAGGGTGGCCCTGGGGCCAACGTCCTGACTTTC.

V and J are TRBV4-1 and TRBJ2-3; tentatively, D is TRBD2 (7 bases). V was shortened by 0 bases and J by 5 bases, with 15 bases between the two germline ends. The V gene's germline CDR1 is MGHRA and CDR2 YSYEKL. The CDR3 has 16 amino acids. CDR3 sequence reads: CASSQDGGGQGDTQYF. CDR3 DNA sequence: TGCGCCAGCAGCCAAGATGGCGGGGGCCAAGGAGATACGCAGTATTTT.

This clone was counted only a few times. The chain has TRBV19 and TRBJ1-1, with D perhaps matching TRBD1 (5 bases). This CDR3 comprises 14 residues. Germline V gives CDR1 LNHDA, CDR2 SQIVND (reference sequence). The ends were cut back, 5 bases at V and 1 base at J, with 11 bases in the middle. The CDR3 DNA reads as TGTGCCAGTAGTTGGGGGGTCGGGAACACTGAAGCTTTCTTT. Translating gives CASSWGVGNTEAFF. Full variable domain (missing parts from reference TRBV19 and TRBJ1-1): DGGITQSPKYLFRKEGQNVTLSCEQNLNHDAMYWYRQDPGQGLRLIYYSQIVNDFQKGDIAEGYSVSREKKESFPLTVTSAQKNPTAFYLCASSWGVGNTEAFFGQGTRLTVV.